Each of the 25 T cell receptor beta chains below was sequenced from the same sample in a study of technical replicates of blood from a handful of donors. The assay was immunoSEQ multiplex PCR, and TCRdb's table has in-frame clones only and misses some. The data hold tens of thousands of clones, with over 90% observed a single time. Sequencing was performed on PBMCs. The source is a human donor in good health. Some clones in this sample may be carry-over from other donors' samples.

The rearrangement uses TRBV5-1 and TRBJ2-3; a weak D match, TRBD2 (6 bases). Germline V gives CDR1 SGHRS, CDR2 YFSETQ. The CDR3 has 14 amino acids. With 5 bases removed from V and 1 base from J, the gap between germline ends came to 11 bases. The CDR3 DNA reads TGCGCCAGCAGTATGGGGGGTCGCACAGATACGCAGTATTTT. This translates into CASSMGGRTDTQYF.

V is TRBV5-6 and J is TRBJ1-6; D possibly corresponds to TRBD1 (6 bases). Trimming left V 0 bases short and J 7 bases short, with 14 bases between. The germline gives CDR1 SGHDT, CDR2 YYEEEE. The CDR3 consists of 16 residues. For the CDR3, the DNA is TGTGCCAGCAGCTTGGGAGGGCGGACAGCCAATTCACCCCTCCACTTT. This sequence encodes CASSLGGRTANSPLHF.

The CDR3 nucleotides are TGTGCCAGTAGTATAGATGTTACAGGGGGAGAAGCTTTCTTT. The encoded protein is CASSIDVTGGEAFF. The genes are TRBV19 and TRBJ1-1, with 8 nucleotides matching TRBD1. Per the germline V gene, CDR1 is LNHDA and CDR2 is SQIVND (reference sequence). The V and J ends lost 0 bases and 8 bases, in that order; junction bases with no gene match: 5. This CDR3 has 14 amino acids. Full variable domain (remainder filled in from reference TRBV19 and TRBJ1-1): DGGITQSPKYLFRKEGQNVTLSCEQNLNHDAMYWYRQDPGQGLRLIYYSQIVNDFQKGDIAEGYSVSREKKESFPLTVTSAQKNPTAFYLCASSIDVTGGEAFFGQGTRLTVV.

This chain uses TRBV5-8 with TRBJ1-5, with TRBD1 as a possible D gene (5 bases). Trimming removed 4 bases from V and 2 bases from J, with 13 bases in between. The CDR3 has 15 amino acids. The V gene's germline CDR1 is SGHTS and CDR2 YDEGEE. The CDR3 coding sequence is TGTGCCAGCAGCCCGGGTACACAGGGCAATCAGCCCCAGCATTTT. It translates to CASSPGTQGNQPQHF.

In nucleotides, the CDR3 is TGCAGTGCTAAAGGAGGGACTGAAGCTTTCTTT. This translates into CSAKGGTEAFF. This chain joins TRBV20-1 and TRBJ1-1; no firm D call. V dropped 4 bases and J dropped 5 bases, with 8 bases sitting between them. CDR1 DFQATT and CDR2 SNEGSKA come from the germline V gene (reference sequence). The CDR3 covers 11 residues.

This chain links TRBV18 with TRBJ2-7, with 13 nucleotides matching TRBD2. CDR1 and CDR2 (germline): KGHSH, LQKENI. Losses at the gene ends were 0 bases for V and 4 bases for J; bases not matched to a gene: 0. The CDR3 covers 15 residues. The CDR3 spells CASSPPLAGGYEQYF. The CDR3 DNA reads TGTGCCAGCTCACCACCACTAGCGGGAGGGTACGAGCAGTACTTC.

CDR3 DNA sequence: TGTGCCAGCAGTGAACCCCTCCTTGCGGGAGGGCCGTACGAGCAGTACTTC. Translating gives CASSEPLLAGGPYEQYF. The J gene is TRBJ2-7, the V gene TRBV25-1, with 9 positions matching TRBD2. CDR1 MGHDK and CDR2 SYGVNS come from the germline V gene. V gave up 2 bases and J gave up 4 bases; unmatched junction bases: 12. This CDR3 is 17 amino acids long.

This rearrangement joins TRBV9 to TRBJ1-6; perhaps TRBD1 as D (6 bases). Trimming removed 5 bases from V and 6 bases from J, with 12 bases in between. The CDR3 totals 14 residues. Germline-derived CDR1 and CDR2 are SGDLS and YYNGEE. The CDR3 loop reads CASSPGHLNSPLHF. Here the CDR3 DNA reads TGTGCCAGCAGTCCGGGACACCTTAATTCACCCCTCCACTTT.

This clone was observed a single time. The chain uses TRBV9 and TRBJ2-1; the match to TRBD2 covers 12 bases. With 3 bases clipped from V and 7 bases from J, the junction kept 2 bases outside the gene matches. Germline assignment: CDR1 SGDLS and CDR2 YYNGEE. This CDR3 region has 14 residues. CDR3 in DNA: TGTGCCAGCAGCGCTGGACTAGCGGGGAATGAGCAGTTCTTC. It encodes CASSAGLAGNEQFF.

The chain carries TRBV2 and TRBJ1-6; 7 nucleotides match TRBD1. CDR3 length: 15 residues. The germline V gene encodes CDR1 SNHLY and CDR2 FYNNEI. J gave up 9 bases and V 7 bases, and 12 bases lay outside the gene matches. The CDR3 spells CASIRRQGLGSPLHF. DNA for the CDR3: TGTGCCAGCATAAGAAGACAGGGTCTGGGTTCACCCCTCCACTTT.

This rearrangement joins TRBV7-8 to TRBJ2-1; weak D call: TRBD2 (5 bases). The germline CDR1 and CDR2 sequences are SGHVS and FQNEAQ. The CDR3 loop spans 15 amino acids. Trimming took off 5 bases at V and 5 bases at J, with 16 bases between the two ends. The CDR3 region is CASSQWAGKDNEQFF. The CDR3 DNA is TGTGCCAGCAGCCAGTGGGCGGGTAAGGACAATGAGCAGTTCTTC.

The chain couples TRBV9 to TRBJ1-2, with TRBD1 matching 9 bases. With V trimmed by 0 bases and J by 4 bases, 4 bases remained unmatched. CDR3 size: 15 residues. The germline V gene has CDR1 SGDLS and CDR2 YYNGEE. Here the CDR3 reads CASSVEGQGGYGYTF. CDR3 sequence (DNA): TGTGCCAGCAGCGTAGAGGGACAGGGTGGCTATGGCTACACCTTC.

The CDR3 region is CASTQQGSTEAFF. In DNA, the CDR3 is TGTGCCAGCACTCAACAGGGGAGCACTGAAGCTTTCTTT. The genes are TRBV6-5 and TRBJ1-1, with 7 bases that match TRBD1. With 7 bases clipped from V and 4 bases from J, the junction kept 6 bases outside the gene matches. This CDR3 contains 13 residues. CDR1 and CDR2 from the germline V gene are MNHEY and SVGAGI.

The chain is built from TRBV21-1 and TRBJ1-2; the table's D call of TRBD1 was not tested on the DNA. TRBV21-1 is a pseudogene. The length of the CDR3 is 14 residues. In DNA form, the CDR3 reads TGTGCCAGCAGCAAAGCGAGGGGGAGAAATGGCTACACCTTC. It yields the protein CASSKARGRNGYTF.

The V and J genes are TRBV7-2 and TRBJ2-5; 7 bases are a match to TRBD1. V shed 1 base, J shed 5 bases, and the junction held 4 bases outside the gene matches. CDR1 and CDR2 from the germline V gene are SGHTA and FQGNSA. CDR3 length: 14 amino acids. The chain's CDR3 is CASSLDRGYETQYF. The CDR3 coding sequence is TGTGCCAGCAGCTTAGACAGGGGCTACGAGACCCAGTACTTC.

The rearrangement joins TRBV27 to TRBJ1-1; maybe TRBD1 (5 bases). The germline CDR1 and CDR2 sequences are MNHEY and SMNVEV (reference sequence). Trimming removed 2 bases from V and 6 bases from J, with 13 bases in between. This CDR3 has 14 residues. CDR3: CASSLDWRGAEAFF. The CDR3 region has the DNA TGTGCCAGCAGTTTAGACTGGAGGGGAGCTGAAGCTTTCTTT.

This sequence joins TRBV19 and TRBJ1-5; possibly TRBD1 for D (5 bases). Trimming cost V 0 bases and J 7 bases, with 13 bases left between them. Germline CDR1 LNHDA, CDR2 SQIVND (reference sequence). There are 15 residues in the CDR3. The CDR3 region is CASSIDLRTPQPQHF. The CDR3 DNA sequence: TGTGCCAGTAGTATAGATTTACGGACACCCCAGCCCCAGCATTTT.

The chain uses TRBV11-1 and TRBJ1-1; unclear D gene. Germline lookup yields CDR1 SGHAT and CDR2 FQDESV (reference sequence). This CDR3 spans 15 amino acids. The germline V and J ends were trimmed by 3 bases and 5 bases, with 16 bases remaining between them. For the CDR3, the DNA is TGTGCCAGCAGCTTGGGAGGAAGTCGGGGAACTGAAGCTTTCTTT. Its translation: CASSLGGSRGTEAFF.

The V gene is TRBV4-3, the J gene TRBJ1-1; 9 positions agree with TRBD1. CDR3 size: 15 residues. The J segment lost 1 base and the V segment lost 3 bases, leaving 3 bases of the junction unmatched. Germline CDR1 LGHNA, CDR2 YSLEER. DNA for the CDR3: TGCGCCAGCAGCCACCTGGGACAGGGGAACACTGAAGCTTTCTTT. Translated, it gives CASSHLGQGNTEAFF.

The chain links TRBV9 to TRBJ2-1; perhaps TRBD2 as D (5 bases). CDR1 is SGDLS and CDR2 is YYNGEE in the germline V gene. Trimming stripped 4 bases from V and 4 bases from J, with 21 bases between. This CDR3 has 17 amino acids. CDR3 sequence reads: CASSPQGSGLRYNEQFF. CDR3 in DNA: TGTGCCAGCAGCCCCCAAGGTTCCGGACTTAGGTACAATGAGCAGTTCTTC.

The rearrangement joins TRBV7-9 to TRBJ2-7, with a tentative D call TRBD2 (6 bases). The CDR3 contains 15 residues. Germline V gives CDR1 SEHNR, CDR2 FQNEAQ (reference sequence). V gave up 4 bases and J gave up 2 bases, with 15 bases separating them. DNA for the CDR3: TGTGCCAGCAGCTCAGCCGGGGGTACTACCTACGAGCAGTACTTC. This codes for CASSSAGGTTYEQYF.

The CDR3 is CASSLTGGNEAFF. CDR3 bases: TGTGCCAGCAGCCTGACAGGGGGCAATGAAGCTTTCTTT. The J gene is TRBJ1-1, the V gene TRBV6-6, with 10 bases fitting TRBD1. The germline V gene has CDR1 MNHNY and CDR2 SVGAGI (reference sequence). Losses at the gene ends were 6 bases for V and 7 bases for J; bases not matched to a gene: 5. This CDR3 spans 13 amino acids.

This clone was picked up one time. This chain connects TRBV27 to TRBJ2-3; TRBD2 matches 12 bases. With 5 bases clipped from V and 2 bases from J, the junction kept 5 bases outside the gene matches. CDR3 length: 16 amino acids. The germline V gene has CDR1 MNHEY and CDR2 SMNVEV (reference sequence). CDR3 bases: TGTGCCAGCAGTCGACTAGCGGGAGATCCCACAGATACGCAGTATTTT. Its protein product is CASSRLAGDPTDTQYF.

This chain uses TRBV7-6 with TRBJ1-6; D uncertain. This CDR3 comprises 14 residues. V lost 1 base and J 10 bases, leaving 11 bases between the germline ends. Looked up from germline, CDR1 is SGHVS and CDR2 is FNYEAQ. CDR3 DNA: TGTGCCAGCAGCTTAGGAGGGTTCGGGTCACCCCTCCACTTT. Its protein is CASSLGGFGSPLHF.

V gene TRBV7-6 combines with J gene TRBJ1-1, with D unclear. The CDR3 sequence is 13 residues long. Germline V gene lookup returns CDR1 SGHVS and CDR2 FNYEAQ. Trimming took 5 bases from V and 2 from J, leaving 9 bases between them. DNA for the CDR3: TGTGCCAGCAGCCCAGAGGAAAACACTGAAGCTTTCTTT. Translation: CASSPEENTEAFF.